This TCR beta chain was sequenced during a study of blood T cells in healthy people across ages. Trimming pared 6 bases from V and 0 bases from J, leaving 15 bases between. CDR3 length: 14 amino acids. CDR1 and CDR2 from the germline V gene are SQVTM and ANQGSEA. A second PCR, run for about 7 to 12 cycles, used a sample-barcoded 5' primer plus a J-beta primer mix. Via MiXCR, TCRdb re-called the 5' RACE reads, giving one row per CDR3 protein. The sample has roughly 800,000 distinct CDR3 sequences, roughly 25% seen once; the top ten hold 9.4%. These records were also assigned to another study, of T cells of mothers and their children.

Material: blood. V is TRBV29-1 and J is TRBJ2-7; D possibly corresponds to TRBD2 (5 bases). The TCR comes from a boy aged 5-17 years in good health. CDR3 coding DNA: TGCAGCGTGGCCGGGATGAGGGACTCCTACGAGCAGTACTTC. Amino acids: CSVAGMRDSYEQYF.